This T cell receptor beta chain is from a study of cytomegalovirus exposure and HLA in healthy donors. Primers for the PCR totalled 60 Vbeta and 13 Jbeta. Profiling relied on immunoSEQ multiplex PCR, and the TCRdb table lists in-frame clones only, not all of them. The sample carries roughly 160,000 clones, over 75% recorded once. V shed 7 bases, J shed 8 bases, and the junction held 5 bases outside the gene matches. The CDR3 loop spans 13 amino acids. Germline V gives CDR1 MDHEN, CDR2 SYDVKM. This receptor was taken from a man in his fifties in good health and CMV-seropositive. This chain links TRBV28 with TRBJ1-4; 9 nucleotides match TRBD1. The sample consisted of PBMCs. In DNA, the CDR3 is TGTGCCAGCAAGGACAGGGGCAGCGAAAAACTGTTTTTT. Protein: CASKDRGSEKLFF.